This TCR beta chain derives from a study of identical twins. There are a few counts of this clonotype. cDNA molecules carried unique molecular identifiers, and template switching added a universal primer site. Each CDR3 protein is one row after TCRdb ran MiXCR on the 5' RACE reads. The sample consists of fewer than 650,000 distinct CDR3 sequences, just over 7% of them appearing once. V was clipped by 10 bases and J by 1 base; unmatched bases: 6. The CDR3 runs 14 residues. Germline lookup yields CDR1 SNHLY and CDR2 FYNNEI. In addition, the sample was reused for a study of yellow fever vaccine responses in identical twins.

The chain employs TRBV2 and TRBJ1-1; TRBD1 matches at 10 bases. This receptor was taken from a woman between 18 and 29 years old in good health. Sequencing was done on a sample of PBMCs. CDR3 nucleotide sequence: TGTGCCACCCGGGACAGGGGACCGAACACTGAAGCTTTCTTT. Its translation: CATRDRGPNTEAFF.